These 25 T cell receptor beta chains were all obtained from the same sample, sequenced in a study of technical replicates of blood from a few donors. Sequencing used immunoSEQ multiplex PCR; TCRdb keeps in-frame clones, though not all of them. Found here are tens of thousands of clones, around 97% of them singletons; the top ten hold 0.35% to 0.4%. Sequencing was performed on T cells isolated from PBMCs. The receptors come from a human donor in good health.

The gene calls are TRBV4-1 and TRBJ2-7; 7 bases align to TRBD2. This CDR3 region has 14 residues. Trimming cost V 4 bases and J 5 bases; bases outside gene matches: 8. Germline V gene lookup returns CDR1 MGHRA and CDR2 YSYEKL. The CDR3 loop reads CASSLESRGDEQYF. CDR3 DNA: TGCGCCAGCAGCCTCGAATCCCGGGGGGACGAGCAGTACTTC.

V gene TRBV19 combines with J gene TRBJ2-2, with TRBD1 matching over 7 bases. The CDR3 runs 14 residues. Germline loops: CDR1 LNHDA, CDR2 SQIVND (reference sequence). The J segment lost 7 bases and the V segment lost 5 bases, leaving 7 bases of the junction unmatched. CDR3 coding DNA: TGTGCCAGTAGTGAAGACAGGGTGGTCGGGGAGCTGTTTTTT. It specifies CASSEDRVVGELFF.

This clone was recorded only once. V usage is TRBV7-9 and J usage is TRBJ1-1; TRBD1 might be the D (5 bases). The CDR3 length is 14 residues. V was pared by 0 bases and J by 4 bases, with 9 bases between. Germline values: CDR1 SEHNR, CDR2 FQNEAQ (reference sequence). CDR3 region: CASSLAGAGTEAFF. The CDR3 DNA follows: TGTGCCAGCAGCTTAGCTGGGGCTGGCACTGAAGCTTTCTTT.

The genes are TRBV30 and TRBJ2-3; TRBD2 matches at 14 bases. The germline V gene has CDR1 GTSNPN and CDR2 SVGIG (reference sequence). V shed 6 bases and J 2 bases; nucleotides not matched to a gene: 10. The CDR3 runs 17 residues. The CDR3 bases are TGTGCCTGCACCGGGACTAGCGGGAGTGGGGACACAGATACGCAGTATTTT. Amino acids: CACTGTSGSGDTDTQYF.

This chain connects TRBV5-1 to TRBJ1-5; 7 bases are shared with TRBD1. The germline V gene encodes CDR1 SGHRS and CDR2 YFSETQ. The CDR3 is 15 residues long. Germline trimming cut 3 bases from V and 4 bases from J; bases unmatched to any gene: 7. CDR3 nucleotide sequence: TGCGCCAGCAGCTACTCCGGGACAGCTAATCAGCCCCAGCATTTT. This sequence encodes CASSYSGTANQPQHF.

The chain combines TRBV6-5 with TRBJ2-7; the D gene is possibly TRBD1 (5 bases). Looked up from germline, CDR1 is MNHEY and CDR2 is SVGAGI. Trimming took off 3 bases at V and 1 base at J, with 13 bases between the two ends. The CDR3 length is 15 residues. CDR3 DNA sequence: TGTGCCAGCAGTTATAGCAGGGCCGATTCCTACGAGCAGTACTTC. Its protein product is CASSYSRADSYEQYF.

The V gene is TRBV5-6, the J gene TRBJ2-3, with D perhaps matching TRBD2 (6 bases). The CDR3 covers 17 residues. The germline CDR1 and CDR2 sequences are SGHDT and YYEEEE. V was clipped by 6 bases and J by 0 bases, with 20 bases between them. DNA for the CDR3: TGTGCCAGCATAAGAGTAGCGGAATTAGAAAGCACAGATACGCAGTATTTT. It is translated as CASIRVAELESTDTQYF. Together with reference TRBV5-6 and TRBJ2-3, the CDR3 gives the full variable domain: DAGVTQSPTHLIKTRGQQVTLRCSPKSGHDTVSWYQQALGQGPQFIFQYYEEEERQRGNFPDRFSGHQFPNYSSELNVNALLLGDSALYLCASIRVAELESTDTQYFGPGTRLTVL.

In this sample, this clone turned up once. This chain connects TRBV11-2 to TRBJ1-1; perhaps TRBD1 as D (6 bases). CDR3 size: 15 residues. V was shortened by 7 bases and J by 4 bases, with 19 bases between the two germline ends. CDR1 is SGHAT, CDR2 FQNNGV, per germline. Here the CDR3 DNA reads TGTGCCAGCACCCTCGGAATGACAGGCACCACTGAAGCTTTCTTT. Translating gives CASTLGMTGTTEAFF.

This chain joins TRBV13 and TRBJ2-7; 7 bases match TRBD2. V lost 5 bases, J lost 12 bases, and 13 bases stayed unmatched. The CDR3 spans 13 residues. Germline-derived CDR1 and CDR2 are PRHDT and FYEKMQ (reference sequence). CDR3 sequence: CASSLGGWLARYF. CDR3 coding DNA: TGTGCCAGCAGCCTCGGGGGGTGGCTAGCTCGGTACTTC. The whole variable domain, remainder taken from reference TRBV13 and TRBJ2-7, is AAGVIQSPRHLIKEKRETATLKCYPIPRHDTVYWYQQGPGQDPQFLISFYEKMQSDKGSIPDRFSAQQFSDYHSELNMSSLELGDSALYFCASSLGGWLARYFGPGTRLTVT.

The chain uses TRBV5-4 and TRBJ2-1; 8 bases are a match to TRBD2. J was trimmed by 0 bases and V by 7 bases; bases with no gene match: 12. There are 17 residues in the CDR3. Germline V gene sequence: CDR1 SGHNT, CDR2 YYREEE (reference sequence). CDR3 nucleotide sequence: TGTGCCAGCTCCCACGAGGTAGCGGGGAGCTCCTACAATGAGCAGTTCTTC. It codes for CASSHEVAGSSYNEQFF.

This clone was detected once. The rearrangement uses TRBV5-4 and TRBJ2-1, with 8 bases fitting TRBD1. CDR1 and CDR2 from the germline V gene are SGHNT and YYREEE (reference sequence). V was clipped by 4 bases and J by 3 bases; unmatched bases: 9. The CDR3 is 16 residues long. The CDR3 is CASSRIQGGRYNEQFF. The CDR3 DNA reads TGTGCCAGCAGCCGAATACAGGGGGGCCGCTACAATGAGCAGTTCTTC.

The rearrangement joins TRBV5-6 to TRBJ1-5; D is perhaps TRBD1 (5 bases). V dropped 4 bases and J dropped 4 bases, with 9 bases sitting between them. CDR1 is SGHDT, CDR2 YYEEEE, per germline. This CDR3 comprises 13 residues. The DNA of the CDR3 is TGTGCCAGCAGCCCCCGACAGAATCAGCCCCAGCATTTT. Translated, it gives CASSPRQNQPQHF.

This chain links TRBV30 with TRBJ2-3, with 8 bases fitting TRBD1. Per the germline V gene, CDR1 is GTSNPN and CDR2 is SVGIG (reference sequence). V shed 0 bases, J shed 10 bases, and the junction held 0 bases outside the gene matches. This CDR3 is built from 11 residues. As DNA, the CDR3 is TGTGCCTGGAGTGTACAGGGGGCGCAGTATTTT. It encodes CAWSVQGAQYF.

The CDR3 sequence: CARRPGSITTGEGTEAFF. As DNA, the CDR3 is TGTGCCAGAAGACCGGGGTCTATAACGACAGGGGAGGGTACTGAAGCTTTCTTT. V and J are TRBV2 and TRBJ1-1; 8 bases fit TRBD1. Germline CDR1 is SNHLY and CDR2 is FYNNEI. V shed 9 bases, J shed 5 bases, and the junction held 23 bases outside the gene matches. The CDR3 is 18 residues long.

The chain is built from TRBV11-2 and TRBJ2-3, with TRBD2 as a possible D gene (5 bases). Germline CDR1 SGHAT, CDR2 FQNNGV. Trimming removed 1 base at V and 0 bases at J, with 8 bases between. This CDR3 region has 15 residues. The CDR3 loop reads CASSLVRASTDTQYF. CDR3 bases: TGTGCCAGCAGCTTAGTGAGGGCTAGCACAGATACGCAGTATTTT. Together with reference TRBV11-2 and TRBJ2-3, the CDR3 gives the full variable domain: EAGVAQSPRYKIIEKRQSVAFWCNPISGHATLYWYQQILGQGPKLLIQFQNNGVVDDSQLPKDRFSAERLKGVDSTLKIQPAKLEDSAVYLCASSLVRASTDTQYFGPGTRLTVL.

This clone was observed a handful of times. This chain joins TRBV7-3 and TRBJ2-7, with TRBD2 matching over 9 bases. Germline CDR1 SGHTA, CDR2 FQGTGA. The trim removed 5 bases at V and 1 base at J, leaving 3 bases unmatched. The CDR3 spans 14 residues. The CDR3 protein is CASSPSGKSYEQYF. The CDR3 nucleotides are TGTGCCAGCAGCCCTAGCGGGAAATCCTACGAGCAGTACTTC.

V and J are TRBV7-9 and TRBJ1-2; D might be TRBD1 (6 bases). Germline CDR1 and CDR2: SEHNR and FQNEAQ (reference sequence). Trimming cost V 6 bases and J 1 base, with 9 bases left between them. This CDR3 is built from 13 residues. In nucleotides, the CDR3 is TGTGCCAGCAGACAGGACAGTAACTATGGCTACACCTTC. Protein: CASRQDSNYGYTF.

The rearrangement uses TRBV29-1 and TRBJ1-1, with D unresolved. The CDR3 consists of 13 residues. V lost 4 bases and J 3 bases, leaving 12 bases between the germline ends. CDR1 SQVTM and CDR2 ANQGSEA come from the germline V gene. CDR3 amino acids: CSVGEATDTEAFF. As DNA, the CDR3 is TGCAGCGTTGGTGAGGCCACCGACACTGAAGCTTTCTTT.

This clone was recorded once. The chain combines TRBV2 with TRBJ2-1, with 7 bases identical to TRBD2. V was clipped by 7 bases and J by 2 bases; unmatched bases: 8. This CDR3 comprises 15 residues. The germline V gene encodes CDR1 SNHLY and CDR2 FYNNEI. The CDR3: CASKLEGGTYNEQFF. In nucleotides, the CDR3 is TGTGCCAGCAAGTTAGAGGGAGGGACCTACAATGAGCAGTTCTTC.

The chain joins TRBV11-2 to TRBJ1-1; D remains unclear. In germline, CDR1 is SGHAT, CDR2 FQNNGV. CDR3 size: 15 residues. V dropped 1 base and J dropped 3 bases, with 12 bases sitting between them. The CDR3 here is CASSLVSGWDTEAFF. CDR3 nucleotide sequence: TGTGCCAGCAGCTTAGTTTCAGGCTGGGACACTGAAGCTTTCTTT.

The V and J genes are TRBV15 and TRBJ1-4; D gene ambiguous. The CDR3 is made up of 12 amino acids. Trimming left V 3 bases short and J 13 bases short, with 12 bases between. The germline gives CDR1 LNHNV, CDR2 YYDKDF (reference sequence). Here the CDR3 reads CATSSQDFGLFF. The CDR3 region has the DNA TGTGCCACCAGCAGCCAGGATTTCGGACTGTTTTTT. The variable domain in full, with the rest retrieved from reference TRBV15 and TRBJ1-4, is DAMVIQNPRYQVTQFGKPVTLSCSQTLNHNVMYWYQQKSSQAPKLLFHYYDKDFNNEADTPDNFQSRRPNTSFCFLDIRSPGLGDTAMYLCATSSQDFGLFFGSGTQLSVL.

The J gene is TRBJ2-3, the V gene TRBV30; TRBD2 might be the D (5 bases). The CDR3 runs to 13 residues. V was trimmed by 2 bases and J by 4 bases, leaving 10 bases between them. CDR1 GTSNPN and CDR2 SVGIG come from the germline V gene (reference sequence). Here the CDR3 DNA reads TGTGCCTGGAGTCAGGACTCGCCAGATACGCAGTATTTT. It specifies CAWSQDSPDTQYF.

The chain links TRBV6-5 to TRBJ2-7; a weak D match, TRBD2 (7 bases). The germline gives CDR1 MNHEY, CDR2 SVGAGI. Deletions cut 2 bases from V and 4 bases from J, with 12 bases between. The CDR3 runs to 14 residues. CDR3 region: CASSYGGAIYEQYF. DNA of the CDR3: TGTGCCAGCAGTTACGGGGGGGCGATTTACGAGCAGTACTTC.

A few counts support this clone. This chain uses TRBV6-1 with TRBJ1-2; tentative D call: TRBD1 (5 bases). This CDR3 comprises 13 residues. From germline, CDR1 is MNHNS and CDR2 SASEGT. V lost 1 base to trimming and J lost 8 bases, with 11 bases between them. The CDR3 sequence is CASSEGRDRGYTF. CDR3 bases: TGTGCCAGCAGTGAAGGCAGGGATAGAGGCTACACCTTC.

The J gene is TRBJ2-5, the V gene TRBV6-1, with unresolved D. The CDR3 loop spans 12 amino acids. The germline gives CDR1 MNHNS, CDR2 SASEGT. Trimming pared 2 bases from V and 7 bases from J, leaving 8 bases between. The CDR3 nucleotides read TGTGCCAGCAGTGAATATTCAGTGACCCAGTACTTC. Its protein is CASSEYSVTQYF.